Below, 7 T cell receptor beta chains from the same sample are listed, as sequenced in a study of blood T cell repertoires in COVID-19. Using immunoSEQ multiplex PCR, the repertoire was profiled, and TCRdb retains in-frame clones only, with some absent. The table lists 300,000 to 350,000 clones, roughly 85% of them singletons. Input material: PBMCs or T cells enriched from blood (not recorded which). Source of these receptors: a man between 25 and 39 years old who had recovered from COVID-19.

The CDR3 DNA sequence: TGTGCCACCGACGAAAGGGGACAGGCCGAAATTTACCCGAGCTCTGGAAACACCATATATTTT. It encodes CATDERGQAEIYPSSGNTIYF. This chain links TRBV24-1 with TRBJ1-3, with 8 bases aligning to TRBD1. The germline V gene has CDR1 KGHDR and CDR2 SFDVKD. V was clipped by 9 bases and J by 0 bases; unmatched bases: 24. This CDR3 is 21 amino acids long.

This clone appeared a few times. The CDR3 bases are TGTGCCAGCAGCTTAGTCAGGATCATGAACACTGAAGCTTTCTTT. It specifies CASSLVRIMNTEAFF. The chain has TRBV7-2 and TRBJ1-1; D gene uncertain. Per the germline V gene, CDR1 is SGHTA and CDR2 is FQGNSA. The CDR3 has 15 amino acids. The V and J ends lost 1 base and 0 bases respectively, with 9 bases between them.

The chain links TRBV18 to TRBJ1-2, with 8 bases identical to TRBD1. V trimming: 3 bases; J trimming: 6 bases; junction bases outside the gene matches: 6. The germline V gene encodes CDR1 KGHSH and CDR2 LQKENI. This CDR3 has 14 residues. CDR3: CASSPGQGADGYTF. CDR3 nucleotide sequence: TGTGCCAGCTCACCGGGGCAGGGGGCTGATGGCTACACCTTC.

The chain employs TRBV11-2 and TRBJ2-2; D unresolved. CDR3 length: 17 amino acids. The V end lost 5 bases, the J end lost 0 bases, and 16 bases lay between the germline ends. CDR1 is SGHAT, CDR2 FQNNGV, per germline. CDR3 bases: TGTGCCAGCAGCCAAGTCACAGTGAGTTCGAACACCGGGGAGCTGTTTTTT. Amino acids: CASSQVTVSSNTGELFF.

V and J are TRBV15 and TRBJ1-2, with no clear D. There are 16 residues in the CDR3. In germline, CDR1 is LNHNV, CDR2 YYDKDF (reference sequence). Trimming shortened V by 7 bases and J by 3 bases, and 21 bases separated the two germline ends. In DNA form, the CDR3 reads TGTGCCACCACCATACTGTGGAGGGAAAAAGACTATGGCTACACCTTC. Translating gives CATTILWREKDYGYTF.

This clone came up a few times. The CDR3 loop reads CASSQANSGANVLTF. The CDR3, as DNA: TGCGCCAGCAGCCAAGCCAACTCTGGGGCCAACGTCCTGACTTTC. The chain links TRBV5-1 to TRBJ2-6, with D unclear. Trimming took 4 bases from V and 0 from J, leaving 8 bases between them. Germline-derived CDR1 and CDR2 are SGHRS and YFSETQ. There are 15 residues in the CDR3.

CDR3 in DNA: TGTGCCAGCACCCGAGGGGGGGCTGGGAACTACGAGCAGTACTTC. Translating gives CASTRGGAGNYEQYF. This rearrangement joins TRBV11-2 to TRBJ2-7; D possibly corresponds to TRBD2 (7 bases). Trimming took off 7 bases at V and 3 bases at J, with 19 bases between the two ends. Germline CDR1 is SGHAT and CDR2 is FQNNGV. The CDR3 is made up of 15 amino acids. The full variable domain, completed using reference TRBV11-2 and TRBJ2-7, is EAGVAQSPRYKIIEKRQSVAFWCNPISGHATLYWYQQILGQGPKLLIQFQNNGVVDDSQLPKDRFSAERLKGVDSTLKIQPAKLEDSAVYLCASTRGGAGNYEQYFGPGTRLTVT.